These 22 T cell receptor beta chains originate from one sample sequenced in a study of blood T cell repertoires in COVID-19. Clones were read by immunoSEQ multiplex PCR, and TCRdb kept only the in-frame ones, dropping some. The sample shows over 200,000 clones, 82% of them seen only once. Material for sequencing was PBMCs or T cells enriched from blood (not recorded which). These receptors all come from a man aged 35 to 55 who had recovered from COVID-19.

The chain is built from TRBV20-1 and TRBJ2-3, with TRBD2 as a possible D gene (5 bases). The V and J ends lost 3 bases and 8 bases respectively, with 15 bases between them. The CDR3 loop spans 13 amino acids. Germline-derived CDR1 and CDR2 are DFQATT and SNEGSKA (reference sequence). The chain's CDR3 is CSASRGMEPTQYF. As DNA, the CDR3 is TGCAGTGCTAGTCGGGGTATGGAGCCTACGCAGTATTTT.

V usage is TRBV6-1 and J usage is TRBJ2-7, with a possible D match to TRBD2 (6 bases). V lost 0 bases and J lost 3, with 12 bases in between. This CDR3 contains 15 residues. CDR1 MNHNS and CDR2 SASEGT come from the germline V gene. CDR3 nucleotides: TGTGCCAGCAGTGAAGCGCTCCGGGACTTCTACGAGCAGTACTTC. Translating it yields CASSEALRDFYEQYF.

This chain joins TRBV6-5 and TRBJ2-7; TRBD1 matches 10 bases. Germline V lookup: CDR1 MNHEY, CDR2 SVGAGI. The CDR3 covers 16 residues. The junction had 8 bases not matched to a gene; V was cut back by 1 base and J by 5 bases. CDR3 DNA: TGTGCCAGCAGTTACTTGGGGACAGGGGACATGAACGAGCAGTACTTC. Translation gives CASSYLGTGDMNEQYF.

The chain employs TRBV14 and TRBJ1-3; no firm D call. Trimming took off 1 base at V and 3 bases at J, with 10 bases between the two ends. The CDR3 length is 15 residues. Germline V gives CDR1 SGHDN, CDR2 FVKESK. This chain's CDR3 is CASSQAGSLGNTIYF. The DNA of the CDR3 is TGTGCCAGCAGCCAAGCCGGGAGCCTTGGAAACACCATATATTTT.

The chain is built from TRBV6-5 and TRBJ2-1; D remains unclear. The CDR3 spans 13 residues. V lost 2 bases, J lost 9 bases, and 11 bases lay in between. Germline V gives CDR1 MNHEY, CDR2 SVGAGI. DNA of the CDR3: TGTGCCAGCAGTTACGGGCTTGGTATTGAGCAGTTCTTC. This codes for CASSYGLGIEQFF.

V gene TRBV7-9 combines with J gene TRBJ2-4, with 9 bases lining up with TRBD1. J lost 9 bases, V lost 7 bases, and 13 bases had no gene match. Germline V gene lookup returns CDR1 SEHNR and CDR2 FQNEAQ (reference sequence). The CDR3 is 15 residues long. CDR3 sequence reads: CASNDPGTGSGIQYF. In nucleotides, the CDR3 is TGTGCCAGCAACGACCCCGGGACAGGGTCGGGCATTCAGTACTTC.

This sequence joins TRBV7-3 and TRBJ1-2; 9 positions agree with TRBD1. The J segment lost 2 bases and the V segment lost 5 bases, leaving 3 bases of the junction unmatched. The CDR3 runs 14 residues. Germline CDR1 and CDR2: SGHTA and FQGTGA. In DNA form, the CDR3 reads TGTGCCAGCAGCCCTACAGGGGGCAACTATGGCTACACCTTC. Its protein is CASSPTGGNYGYTF.

The CDR3 DNA sequence: TGTGCCAGCAGCTCATGGACAGGGCCCCCAGATACGCAGTATTTT. The encoded protein is CASSSWTGPPDTQYF. This rearrangement joins TRBV7-2 to TRBJ2-3; 8 bases are a match to TRBD1. Germline lookup yields CDR1 SGHTA and CDR2 FQGNSA. The CDR3 sequence is 15 residues long. J gave up 4 bases and V 4 bases, and 7 bases lay outside the gene matches.

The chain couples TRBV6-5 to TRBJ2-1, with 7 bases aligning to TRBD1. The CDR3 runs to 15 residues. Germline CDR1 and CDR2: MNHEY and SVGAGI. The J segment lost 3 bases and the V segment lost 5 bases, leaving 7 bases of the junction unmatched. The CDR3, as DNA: TGTGCCAGCAGTCGGGACAGTCCTAGCTACAATGAGCAGTTCTTC. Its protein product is CASSRDSPSYNEQFF.

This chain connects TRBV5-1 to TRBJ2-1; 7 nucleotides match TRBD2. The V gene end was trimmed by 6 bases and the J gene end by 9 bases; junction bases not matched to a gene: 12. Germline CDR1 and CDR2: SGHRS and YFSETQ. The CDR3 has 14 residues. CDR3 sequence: CASNSGAGAVEQFF. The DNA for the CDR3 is TGCGCCAGCAACTCCGGCGCGGGAGCGGTTGAGCAGTTCTTC.

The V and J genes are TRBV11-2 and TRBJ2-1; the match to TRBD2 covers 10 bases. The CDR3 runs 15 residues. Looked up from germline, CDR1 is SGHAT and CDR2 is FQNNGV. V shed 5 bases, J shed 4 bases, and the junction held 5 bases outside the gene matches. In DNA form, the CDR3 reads TGTGCCAGCAGCCACGGACTAGCGGAATACAATGAGCAGTTCTTC. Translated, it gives CASSHGLAEYNEQFF.

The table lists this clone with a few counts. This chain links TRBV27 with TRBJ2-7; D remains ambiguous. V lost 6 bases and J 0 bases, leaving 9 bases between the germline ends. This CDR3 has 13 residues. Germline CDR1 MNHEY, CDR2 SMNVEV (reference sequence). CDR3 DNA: TGTGCCAGCAGGACACAGAGCTCCTACGAGCAGTACTTC. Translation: CASRTQSSYEQYF.

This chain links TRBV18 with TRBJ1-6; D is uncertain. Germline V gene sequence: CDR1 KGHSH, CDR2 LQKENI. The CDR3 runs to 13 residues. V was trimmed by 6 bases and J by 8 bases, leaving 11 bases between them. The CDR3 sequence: CASSELEDSPLHF. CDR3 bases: TGTGCCAGCTCCGAGTTGGAGGATTCACCCCTCCACTTT.

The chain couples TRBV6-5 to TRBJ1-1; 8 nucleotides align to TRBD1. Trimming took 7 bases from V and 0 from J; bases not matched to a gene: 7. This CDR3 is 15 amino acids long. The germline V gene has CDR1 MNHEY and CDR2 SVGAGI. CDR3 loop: CASIRDRGLNTEAFF. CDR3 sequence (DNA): TGTGCCAGCATCAGAGACAGGGGCTTGAACACTGAAGCTTTCTTT.

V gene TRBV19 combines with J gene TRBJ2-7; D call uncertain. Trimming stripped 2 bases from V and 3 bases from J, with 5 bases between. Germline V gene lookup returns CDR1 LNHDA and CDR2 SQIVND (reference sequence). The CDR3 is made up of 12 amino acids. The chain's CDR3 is CASSIYGYEQYF. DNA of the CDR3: TGTGCCAGTAGTATATACGGCTACGAGCAGTACTTC.

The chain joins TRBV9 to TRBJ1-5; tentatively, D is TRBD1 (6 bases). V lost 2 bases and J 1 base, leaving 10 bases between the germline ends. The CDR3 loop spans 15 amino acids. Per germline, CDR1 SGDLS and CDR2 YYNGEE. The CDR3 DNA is TGTGCCAGCAGCGTTCAGGGGATCAGCAATCAGCCCCAGCATTTT. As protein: CASSVQGISNQPQHF.

CDR3: CASDLDRSIIQPQHF. The DNA of the CDR3 is TGTGCCAGTGATCTGGACAGGTCTATAATACAGCCCCAGCATTTT. This sequence joins TRBV19 and TRBJ1-5; 7 nucleotides align to TRBD1. The trim removed 8 bases at V and 7 bases at J, leaving 14 bases unmatched. In germline, CDR1 is LNHDA, CDR2 SQIVND (reference sequence). The CDR3 runs to 15 residues. The complete variable domain, with remaining parts taken from reference TRBV19 and TRBJ1-5, reads DGGITQSPKYLFRKEGQNVTLSCEQNLNHDAMYWYRQDPGQGLRLIYYSQIVNDFQKGDIAEGYSVSREKKESFPLTVTSAQKNPTAFYLCASDLDRSIIQPQHFGDGTRLSIL.

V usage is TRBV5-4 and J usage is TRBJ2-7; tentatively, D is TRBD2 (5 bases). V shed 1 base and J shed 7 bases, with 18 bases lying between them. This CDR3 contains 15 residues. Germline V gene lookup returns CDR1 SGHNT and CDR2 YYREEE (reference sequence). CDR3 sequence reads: CASSLPLSGWGEQYF. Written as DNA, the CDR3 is TGTGCCAGCAGCTTGCCCCTCAGCGGATGGGGAGAGCAGTACTTC.

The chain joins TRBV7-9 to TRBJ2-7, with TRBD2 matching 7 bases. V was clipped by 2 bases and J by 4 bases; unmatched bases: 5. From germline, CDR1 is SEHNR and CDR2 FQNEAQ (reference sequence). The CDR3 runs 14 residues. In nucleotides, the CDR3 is TGTGCCAGCAGCTTATCACGGGGAGGGTACGAGCAGTACTTC. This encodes CASSLSRGGYEQYF.

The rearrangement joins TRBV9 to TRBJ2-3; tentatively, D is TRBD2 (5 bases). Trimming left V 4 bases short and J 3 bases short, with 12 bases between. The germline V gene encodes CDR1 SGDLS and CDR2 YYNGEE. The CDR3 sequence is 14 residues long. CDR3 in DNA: TGTGCCAGCAGCCCAAGCGGTGGGACAGATACGCAGTATTTT. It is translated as CASSPSGGTDTQYF. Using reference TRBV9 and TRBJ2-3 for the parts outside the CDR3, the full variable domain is DSGVTQTPKHLITATGQRVTLRCSPRSGDLSVYWYQQSLDQGLQFLIQYYNGEERAKGNILERFSAQQFPDLHSELNLSSLELGDSALYFCASSPSGGTDTQYFGPGTRLTVL.

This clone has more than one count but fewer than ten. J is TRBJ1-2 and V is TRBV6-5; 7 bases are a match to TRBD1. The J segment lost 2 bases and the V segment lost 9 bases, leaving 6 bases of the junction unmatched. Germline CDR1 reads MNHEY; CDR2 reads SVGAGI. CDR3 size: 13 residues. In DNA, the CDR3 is TGTGCCAGTTGGGACAGCATAAACTATGGCTACACCTTC. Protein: CASWDSINYGYTF.

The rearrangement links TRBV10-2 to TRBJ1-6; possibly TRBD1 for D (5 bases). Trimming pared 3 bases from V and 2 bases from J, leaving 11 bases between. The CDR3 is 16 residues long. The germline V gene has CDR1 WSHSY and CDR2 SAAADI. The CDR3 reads CASSDPQGPYNSPLHF. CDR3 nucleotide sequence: TGCGCCAGCAGTGACCCGCAGGGCCCCTATAATTCACCCCTCCACTTT.